The 23 T cell receptor beta chains below were found in one sample sequenced in a study of shared clonotypes between healthy human individuals. Data came from immunoSEQ multiplex PCR; TCRdb stores just in-frame clones and leaves some out. Here the sample spans some 480,000 clones, 79% being singletons. The sample was PBMCs. These receptors were obtained from a woman between 40 and 55 years old in good health. Some clones in this sample may be carry-over from other donors' samples.

The CDR3 DNA is TGTGCCAGCAGCCCCCAGTTGGACAGCCAAGAGACCCAGTACTTC. Its protein is CASSPQLDSQETQYF. The chain is built from TRBV11-2 and TRBJ2-5, with D possibly matching TRBD1 (6 bases). The CDR3 contains 15 residues. V gave up 5 bases and J gave up 1 base, with 14 bases separating them. Germline CDR1 is SGHAT and CDR2 is FQNNGV.

V is TRBV28 and J is TRBJ2-1, with 11 bases aligning to TRBD2. Germline CDR1 MDHEN, CDR2 SYDVKM. Trimming at V came to 10 bases and at J to 4 bases, leaving 9 bases not matched to a gene. The CDR3 is 15 amino acids. CDR3 region: CATQGGTSGYNEQFF. For the CDR3, the DNA is TGTGCCACCCAAGGGGGGACTAGCGGTTACAATGAGCAGTTCTTC.

The V call is TRBV28, the J call TRBJ1-1; D gene ambiguous. Germline loops: CDR1 MDHEN, CDR2 SYDVKM. V was trimmed by 2 bases and J by 0 bases, leaving 7 bases between them. This CDR3 has 14 amino acids. The CDR3 reads CASSLGQLNTEAFF. CDR3 bases: TGTGCCAGCAGTTTAGGGCAGTTGAACACTGAAGCTTTCTTT.

This rearrangement joins TRBV19 to TRBJ2-1; 12 positions match TRBD2. In germline, CDR1 is LNHDA, CDR2 SQIVND (reference sequence). CDR3 length equals 16 residues. J was trimmed by 5 bases and V by 4 bases; bases with no gene match: 6. The CDR3 sequence: CASSKRLAGEDNEQFF. The CDR3 DNA reads as TGTGCCAGTAGTAAAAGACTAGCGGGAGAGGACAATGAGCAGTTCTTC.

As DNA, the CDR3 is TGTGCCAGCAGCAAAGGGACGGATCAAGCTAACTATGGCTACACCTTC. Residues: CASSKGTDQANYGYTF. The chain combines TRBV21-1 with TRBJ1-2. TRBV21-1 is a recognized pseudogene. The CDR3 consists of 16 residues.

Remarks on this clone: Just one base apart from a much larger clone, this may be a read error. Other DNA sequences in this specimen translate into the identical CDR3. V and J are TRBV29-1 and TRBJ2-7; 8 nucleotides align to TRBD1. V lost 5 bases, J lost 6 bases, and 12 bases stayed unmatched. From germline, CDR1 is SQVTM and CDR2 ANQGSEA. The CDR3 loop spans 14 amino acids. The CDR3 spells CSVTPGDRSLEQYF. In DNA form, the CDR3 reads TGCAGCGTTACTCCAGGGGACAGGTCTCTCGAGCAGTACTTC.

The V and J genes are TRBV11-2 and TRBJ2-5; D call uncertain. This CDR3 contains 14 residues. Germline CDR1 is SGHAT and CDR2 is FQNNGV. Trimming left V 0 bases short and J 1 base short, with 6 bases between. This chain's CDR3 is CASSLDPAQETQYF. CDR3 bases: TGTGCCAGCAGCTTAGATCCAGCCCAAGAGACCCAGTACTTC.

The V gene is TRBV7-3, the J gene TRBJ1-1, with a weak D call TRBD1 (6 bases). Germline V gene sequence: CDR1 SGHTA, CDR2 FQGTGA. The V and J ends lost 1 base and 0 bases respectively, with 9 bases between them. The CDR3 has 15 amino acids. CDR3 in amino acids: CASSLNGDMNTEAFF. The CDR3 region has the DNA TGTGCCAGCAGCTTAAATGGGGACATGAACACTGAAGCTTTCTTT.

The CDR3 DNA follows: TGTGCCAGCTGCCGCAACAATCAGCCCCAGCATTTT. This codes for CASCRNNQPQHF. J is TRBJ1-5 and V is TRBV28; unclear D gene. Germline V gene lookup returns CDR1 MDHEN and CDR2 SYDVKM. There are 12 residues in the CDR3. The V and J ends lost 8 bases and 3 bases respectively, with 8 bases between them.

This rearrangement joins TRBV29-1 to TRBJ2-7; 9 bases fit TRBD1. The germline CDR1 and CDR2 sequences are SQVTM and ANQGSEA. The CDR3 extends over 14 amino acids. V lost 7 bases and J lost 5; bases outside the gene matches: 12. CDR3 nucleotide sequence: TGCAGCGGGGCCATTCCGGGACAGGGTAACGAGCAGTACTTC. It is translated as CSGAIPGQGNEQYF.

This chain connects TRBV25-1 to TRBJ1-2; D remains unclear. The CDR3 has 12 amino acids. V shed 5 bases and J shed 4 bases, with 8 bases lying between them. The V gene's germline CDR1 is MGHDK and CDR2 SYGVNS. This CDR3 reads CASSWGLYGYTF. The CDR3 DNA reads TGTGCCAGCAGTTGGGGTCTCTATGGCTACACCTTC.

The V gene is TRBV15, the J gene TRBJ2-7, with TRBD1 identical over 9 bases. This CDR3 is 16 amino acids long. The germline V gene encodes CDR1 LNHNV and CDR2 YYDKDF (reference sequence). V lost 3 bases and J lost 0; bases outside the gene matches: 6. The chain's CDR3 is CATSRGDRASSYEQYF. The CDR3 DNA reads TGTGCCACCAGCAGGGGGGACAGGGCGAGCTCCTACGAGCAGTACTTC.

The chain carries TRBV9 and TRBJ2-6, with 8 bases lining up with TRBD1. Germline V CDR1 and CDR2: SGDLS, YYNGEE. The J segment lost 2 bases and the V segment lost 4 bases, leaving 11 bases of the junction unmatched. CDR3 length equals 18 residues. This CDR3 reads CASSPRGQGLTGANVLTF. The CDR3 DNA sequence: TGTGCCAGCAGCCCCCGCGGACAGGGTCTGACTGGGGCCAACGTCCTGACTTTC.

CDR3 region: CASSRGSSGELFF. CDR3 in DNA: TGTGCCAGCAGCAGAGGGAGCTCCGGGGAGCTGTTTTTT. The chain links TRBV7-6 to TRBJ2-2, with TRBD2 as a possible D gene (5 bases). The V and J ends lost 5 bases and 6 bases respectively, with 10 bases between them. This CDR3 has 13 amino acids. The germline gives CDR1 SGHVS, CDR2 FNYEAQ.

The V gene is TRBV6-5, the J gene TRBJ2-5, with a tentative D call TRBD1 (5 bases). In germline, CDR1 is MNHEY, CDR2 SVGAGI. Deletions cut 6 bases from V and 5 bases from J, with 16 bases between. The CDR3 spans 14 residues. CDR3 sequence reads: CASSGLRARETQYF. CDR3 in DNA: TGTGCCAGCAGCGGGCTCAGGGCGCGGGAGACCCAGTACTTC.

The J gene is TRBJ2-2, the V gene TRBV7-6; no clear D. V lost 5 bases to trimming and J lost 7 bases, with 11 bases between them. The CDR3 spans 13 residues. Germline CDR1 reads SGHVS; CDR2 reads FNYEAQ. In nucleotides, the CDR3 is TGTGCCAGCAGCACCCGCCTGGGCGGGGAGCTGTTTTTT. It specifies CASSTRLGGELFF.

V is TRBV27 and J is TRBJ2-5; 9 bases align to TRBD2. The assigned J gene may be wrong: the sequence end matches TRBJ2-7 better. Germline V lookup: CDR1 MNHEY, CDR2 SMNVEV (reference sequence). CDR3 size: 19 residues. The CDR3 is CASTRRWGRGEAGGNEQYF. CDR3 sequence (DNA): TGTGCCAGCACAAGGAGGTGGGGCAGGGGAGAAGCGGGAGGCAACGAGCAGTACTTC.

The chain recombines TRBV7-2 with TRBJ2-2; tentatively, D is TRBD2 (5 bases). The germline CDR1 and CDR2 sequences are SGHTA and FQGNSA. The CDR3 is made up of 15 amino acids. Trimming stripped 5 bases from V and 6 bases from J, with 16 bases between. CDR3 loop: CASSAAPGSAGELFF. The DNA for the CDR3 is TGTGCCAGCAGCGCTGCGCCGGGGAGTGCCGGGGAGCTGTTTTTT.

This clone has a single count. J is TRBJ2-1 and V is TRBV15, with D tentatively TRBD2 (7 bases). V was cut by 5 bases and J by 7 bases, with 24 bases left in between. The CDR3 is 17 residues long. Germline V gene sequence: CDR1 LNHNV, CDR2 YYDKDF (reference sequence). The chain's CDR3 is CATSAFQGSGIGNEQFF. The CDR3 DNA reads as TGTGCCACCAGCGCCTTCCAGGGGAGCGGGATCGGGAATGAGCAGTTCTTC.

The V gene is TRBV5-1, the J gene TRBJ2-5; 8 nucleotides agree with TRBD1. This CDR3 has 15 residues. Germline trimming cut 5 bases from V and 0 bases from J; bases unmatched to any gene: 6. The germline gives CDR1 SGHRS, CDR2 YFSETQ. The CDR3 DNA follows: TGCGCCAGCAGGACCGGGACAGGAAACCAAGAGACCCAGTACTTC. Amino acid sequence: CASRTGTGNQETQYF.

V gene TRBV30 combines with J gene TRBJ1-1, with no clear D. The germline V and J ends were trimmed by 3 bases and 3 bases, with 8 bases remaining between them. The CDR3 is 12 amino acids. Germline loops: CDR1 GTSNPN, CDR2 SVGIG (reference sequence). The CDR3 reads CAWRNWYTEAFF. CDR3 bases: TGTGCCTGGAGGAACTGGTACACTGAAGCTTTCTTT.

CDR3 residues: CAISTGGRDQPQHF. DNA for the CDR3: TGTGCCATTTCAACGGGGGGTCGGGATCAGCCCCAGCATTTT. The rearrangement uses TRBV19 and TRBJ1-5; a possible D gene is TRBD1 (5 bases). The CDR3 sequence is 14 residues long. V was shortened by 10 bases and J by 5 bases, with 18 bases between the two germline ends. Germline V gives CDR1 LNHDA, CDR2 SQIVND (reference sequence).

The chain uses TRBV18 and TRBJ2-2; 7 bases line up with TRBD2. Trimming cost V 1 base and J 3 bases; bases outside gene matches: 5. This CDR3 region has 16 residues. CDR1 is KGHSH and CDR2 is LQKENI in the germline V gene. CDR3 sequence (DNA): TGTGCCAGCTCACCACGGGGGGGTGAAGACACCGGGGAGCTGTTTTTT. Translated: CASSPRGGEDTGELFF. Full variable domain (missing parts from reference TRBV18 and TRBJ2-2): NAGVMQNPRHLVRRRGQEARLRCSPMKGHSHVYWYRQLPEEGLKFMVYLQKENIIDESGMPKERFSAEFPKEGPSILRIQQVVRGDSAAYFCASSPRGGEDTGELFFGEGSRLTVL.